The present T cell receptor (beta chain) was sequenced within a study of immune cell composition in non-small cell lung cancer. General observations from the study: No significant correlation existed between pack-years smoked and tumour clonality. Lung adenocarcinomas had lower top 10 clone scores and clonality than squamous tumours.

Of note for this clone: Its antigen is as yet unknown.

Germline CDR1 MNHNS, CDR2 SASEGT. The V gene end was trimmed by 6 bases and the J gene end by 5 bases; junction bases not matched to a gene: 9. The CDR3 consists of 15 residues. This table comes from immunoSEQ multiplex PCR, and its TCRdb copy is limited to in-frame clones, with some not included. This table has under 9,000 clones, about 70% appearing once. V usage is TRBV6-1 and J usage is TRBJ1-4; 7 bases fit TRBD1. This sequence was found in a human donor with non-small cell lung cancer. The sequencing input was lung tumor tissue. The DNA of the CDR3 is TGTGCCAGCAGGGACGGGACAGTTCAAAATGAAAAACTGTTTTTT. Translating it yields CASRDGTVQNEKLFF.